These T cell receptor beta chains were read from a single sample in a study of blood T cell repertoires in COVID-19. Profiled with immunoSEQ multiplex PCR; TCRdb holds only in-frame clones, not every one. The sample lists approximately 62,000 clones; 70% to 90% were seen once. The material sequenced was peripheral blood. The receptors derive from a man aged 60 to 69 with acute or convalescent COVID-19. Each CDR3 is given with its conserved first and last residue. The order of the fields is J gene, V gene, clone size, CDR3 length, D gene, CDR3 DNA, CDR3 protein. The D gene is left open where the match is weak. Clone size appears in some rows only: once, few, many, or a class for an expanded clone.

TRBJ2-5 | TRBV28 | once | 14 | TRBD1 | TGTGCCAGCAGTTTTCCAGGGGGCCAAGAGACCCAGTACTTC | CASSFPGGQETQYF
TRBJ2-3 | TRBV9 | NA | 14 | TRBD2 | TGTGCCAGCAGCGTAGCGGGGGGGGAACATACGCAGTATTTT | CASSVAGGEHTQYF
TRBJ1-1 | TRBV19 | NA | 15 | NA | TGTGCCAGTAGTATAGGCCAGGCTATGAACACTGAAGCTTTCTTT | CASSIGQAMNTEAFF
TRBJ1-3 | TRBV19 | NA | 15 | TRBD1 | TGTGCCAGTAGAAGAGACAGGGCCTCTGGAAACACCATATATTTT | CASRRDRASGNTIYF
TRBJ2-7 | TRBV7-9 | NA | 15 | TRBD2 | TGTGCCAGCAGCAGCTCTAGCGGGAGCTCCTACGAGCAGTACTTC | CASSSSSGSSYEQYF
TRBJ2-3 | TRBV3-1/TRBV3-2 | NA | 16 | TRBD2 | TGTGCCAGCAGCCAAGATCTGACGGGAGGGCCAGATACGCAGTATTTT | CASSQDLTGGPDTQYF
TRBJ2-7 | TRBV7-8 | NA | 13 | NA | TGTGCCAGCAGCTTGGGCAGGGTCCACGAGCAGTACTTC | CASSLGRVHEQYF
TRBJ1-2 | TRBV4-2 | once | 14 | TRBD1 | TGTGCCAGCAGCCAAGACTCAGGGGGCTTGGGCTACACCTTC | CASSQDSGGLGYTF
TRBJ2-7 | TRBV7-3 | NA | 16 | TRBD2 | TGTGCCAGCAGCTTAGGGATAGCGGGAGAGACTTACGAGCAGTACTTC | CASSLGIAGETYEQYF
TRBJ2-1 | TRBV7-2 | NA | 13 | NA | TGTGCCAGCAGCTTATTCCAGAACAACGAGCAGTTCTTC | CASSLFQNNEQFF
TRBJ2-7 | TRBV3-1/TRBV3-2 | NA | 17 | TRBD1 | TGTGCCAGCAGCCAAGGGCTAGCGTACAGGGGGATCCCCGAGCAGTACTTC | CASSQGLAYRGIPEQYF
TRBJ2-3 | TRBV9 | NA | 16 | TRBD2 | TGTGCCAGCAGCGTAGCGGCGGGAGGTGGCACAGATACGCAGTATTTT | CASSVAAGGGTDTQYF
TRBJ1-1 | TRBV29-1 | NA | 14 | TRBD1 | TGCAGCGTTGTAATAGGACAGGGGGCTACTGAAGCTTTCTTT | CSVVIGQGATEAFF
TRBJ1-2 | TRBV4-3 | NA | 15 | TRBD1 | TGCGCCAGCAGCCAGGGGGGACAGGGGAGCAATGGCTACACCTTC | CASSQGGQGSNGYTF
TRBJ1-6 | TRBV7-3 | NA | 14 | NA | TGTGCCAGCAGCCTGGGCCAGGCCTATTCACCCCTCCACTTT | CASSLGQAYSPLHF
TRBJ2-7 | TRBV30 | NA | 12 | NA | TGTGCCTGGGGCCCCGACAGGTACGAGCAGTACTTC | CAWGPDRYEQYF
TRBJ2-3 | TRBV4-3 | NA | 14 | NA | TGCGCCAGCAGCCAACAAATGGCAGCAGATACGCAGTATTTT | CASSQQMAADTQYF
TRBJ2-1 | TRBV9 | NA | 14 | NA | TGTGCCAGCAGCACAACCACTCCCGGGGATGAGCAGTTCTTC | CASSTTTPGDEQFF
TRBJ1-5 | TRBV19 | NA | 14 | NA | TGTGCCAGTAGTATGGGTGCGGGCAATCAGCCCCAGCATTTT | CASSMGAGNQPQHF
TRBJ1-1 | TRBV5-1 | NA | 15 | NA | TGCGCCAGCAGCCGCGAGGCAGGGCGTTACACTGAAGCTTTCTTT | CASSREAGRYTEAFF
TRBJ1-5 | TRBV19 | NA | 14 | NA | TGTGCCAGTAAAGTCGCCCTACAGGGTCAGCCCCAGCATTTT | CASKVALQGQPQHF
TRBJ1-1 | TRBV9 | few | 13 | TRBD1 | TGTGCCAGCAGTGAGGGACAGGGGACTGAAGCTTTCTTT | CASSEGQGTEAFF
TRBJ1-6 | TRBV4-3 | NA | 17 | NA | TGCGCCAGCAGCCGAGACTGGGGCGCCCCCGATAATTCACCCCTCCACTTT | CASSRDWGAPDNSPLHF
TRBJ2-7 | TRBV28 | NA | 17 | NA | TGTGCCAGCAGTCCTTCAACCCCGGGACTTGGGATCTACGAGCAGTACTTC | CASSPSTPGLGIYEQYF
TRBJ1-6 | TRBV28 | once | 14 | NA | TGTGCCAGCAGTTTAGGGGGCAATGATTCACCCCTCCACTTT | CASSLGGNDSPLHF
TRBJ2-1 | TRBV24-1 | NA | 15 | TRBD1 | TGTGCCACCGGGGCCGGGGGACAGGGGAACAATGAGCAGTTCTTC | CATGAGGQGNNEQFF
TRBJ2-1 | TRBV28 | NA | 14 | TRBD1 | TGTGCCAGCAGATCCGGGACAGGGGTTATGGAGCAGTTCTTC | CASRSGTGVMEQFF
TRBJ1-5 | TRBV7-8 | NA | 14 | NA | TGTGCCAGCAGCTTAGCTCTCGGGAATCAGCCCCAGCATTTT | CASSLALGNQPQHF
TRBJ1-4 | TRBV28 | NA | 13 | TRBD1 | TGTGCCAGCAGTCAGACAGGGGATGAAAAACTGTTTTTT | CASSQTGDEKLFF
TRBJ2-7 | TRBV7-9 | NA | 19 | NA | TGTGCCAGCAGCCTACCGGGACTTATACCCACCATTGAAAACTACGAGCAGTACTTC | CASSLPGLIPTIENYEQYF
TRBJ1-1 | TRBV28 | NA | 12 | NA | TGTGTCAGCAGTTCAAAGAACACTGAAGCTTTCTTT | CVSSSKNTEAFF
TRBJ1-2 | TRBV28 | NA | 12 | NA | TGTGCCAGCAGCCTCATCGGTGATGGCTACACCTTC | CASSLIGDGYTF
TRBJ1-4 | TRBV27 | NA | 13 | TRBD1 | TGTGCCAGCAGTCCTGGACAGGGTGAAAAACTGTTTTTT | CASSPGQGEKLFF
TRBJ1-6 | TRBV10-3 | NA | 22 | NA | TGTGCCATCAGTGAGGGGGGGGCAGGACAAGGTCCCTCTACCTCCTATAATTCACCCCTCCACTTT | CAISEGGAGQGPSTSYNSPLHF
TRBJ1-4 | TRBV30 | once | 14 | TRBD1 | TGTGCCTGGAGTAAGGGGACAGGGAATGAAAAACTGTTTTTT | CAWSKGTGNEKLFF
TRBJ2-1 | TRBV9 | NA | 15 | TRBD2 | TGTGCCAGCAGCGTACTAGCGGGAGGATTGGATGAGCAGTTCTTC | CASSVLAGGLDEQFF
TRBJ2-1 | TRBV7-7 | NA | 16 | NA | TGTGCTAGCAGCTTATCTACTACAGGGTCTGGCAATGAGCAGTTCTTC | CASSLSTTGSGNEQFF
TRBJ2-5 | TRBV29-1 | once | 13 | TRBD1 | TGCAGCGTTGAGCCGGGACAGCAAGAGACCCAGTACTTC | CSVEPGQQETQYF
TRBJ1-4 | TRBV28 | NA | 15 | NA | TGTGCCAGCTCGAACCCGGGACTCTCTAGTGAAAAACTGTTTTTT | CASSNPGLSSEKLFF
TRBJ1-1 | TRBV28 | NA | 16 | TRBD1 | TGTGCCAGCAGTTCCCTCCCCGGGACAGGGGGCACTGAAGCTTTCTTT | CASSSLPGTGGTEAFF
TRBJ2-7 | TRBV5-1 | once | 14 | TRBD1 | TGCGCCAGCAGTCAGGGACAGGACCCCTACGAGCAGTACTTC | CASSQGQDPYEQYF
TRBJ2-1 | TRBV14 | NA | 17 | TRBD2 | TGTGCCAGCAGCCCCCCGCTAGGCGGGGGCTCCTACAATGAGCAGTTCTTC | CASSPPLGGGSYNEQFF
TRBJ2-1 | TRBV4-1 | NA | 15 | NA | TGCGCCAGCAGCCAAGACCCCGACCCGAGGTTAGGGCAGTTCTTC | CASSQDPDPRLGQFF
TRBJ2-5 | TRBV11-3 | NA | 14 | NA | TGTGCCAGCACAAGGAGGGCCGGCGCGGAGACCCAGTACTTC | CASTRRAGAETQYF
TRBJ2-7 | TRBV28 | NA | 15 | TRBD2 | TGTGCCGCCTCGGATACGGGAGGGCCTTATTACGAGCAGTACTTC | CAASDTGGPYYEQYF
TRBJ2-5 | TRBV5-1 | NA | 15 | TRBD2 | TGCGCCAGCAGTTTTGGGAGGGGTAGTGGACAGACCCAGTACTTC | CASSFGRGSGQTQYF
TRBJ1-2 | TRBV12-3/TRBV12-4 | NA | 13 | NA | TGTGCCAGCAGTTTGATAGGAGACTATGGCTACACCTTC | CASSLIGDYGYTF